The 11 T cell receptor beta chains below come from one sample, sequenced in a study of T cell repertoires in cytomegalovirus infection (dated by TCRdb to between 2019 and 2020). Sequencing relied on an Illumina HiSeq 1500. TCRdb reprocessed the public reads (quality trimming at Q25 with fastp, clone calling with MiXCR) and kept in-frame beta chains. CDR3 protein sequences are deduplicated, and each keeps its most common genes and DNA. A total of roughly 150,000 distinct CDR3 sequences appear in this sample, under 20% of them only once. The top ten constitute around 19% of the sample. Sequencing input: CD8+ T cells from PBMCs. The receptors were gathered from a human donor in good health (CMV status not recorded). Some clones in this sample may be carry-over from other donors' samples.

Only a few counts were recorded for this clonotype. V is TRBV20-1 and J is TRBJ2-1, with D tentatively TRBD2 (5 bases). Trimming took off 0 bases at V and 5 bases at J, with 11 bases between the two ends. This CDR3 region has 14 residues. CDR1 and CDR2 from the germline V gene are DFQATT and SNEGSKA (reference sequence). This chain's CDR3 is CSARDRGFNNEQFF. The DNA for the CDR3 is TGCAGTGCTAGAGATCGGGGTTTTAACAATGAGCAGTTCTTC.

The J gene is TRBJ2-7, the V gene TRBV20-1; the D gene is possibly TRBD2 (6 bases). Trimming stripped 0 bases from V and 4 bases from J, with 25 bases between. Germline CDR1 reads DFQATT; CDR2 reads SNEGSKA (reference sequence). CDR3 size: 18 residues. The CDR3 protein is CSAREVPEIYGTLYEQYF. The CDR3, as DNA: TGCAGTGCTAGAGAGGTACCTGAAATTTACGGGACTCTGTACGAGCAGTACTTC.

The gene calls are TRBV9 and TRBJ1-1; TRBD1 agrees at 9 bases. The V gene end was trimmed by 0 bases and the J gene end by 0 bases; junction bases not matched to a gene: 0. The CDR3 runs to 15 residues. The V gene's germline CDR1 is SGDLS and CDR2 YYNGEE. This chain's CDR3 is CASSVGDRVNTEAFF. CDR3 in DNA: TGTGCCAGCAGCGTAGGGGACAGGGTGAACACTGAAGCTTTCTTT.

The CDR3 here is CASTPLTESYGYTF. Here the CDR3 DNA reads TGTGCCAGCACCCCACTGACAGAGAGTTATGGCTACACCTTC. This chain uses TRBV6-2 or TRBV6-3 with TRBJ1-2, with a weak D call TRBD1 (5 bases). V lost 7 bases, J lost 5 bases, and 17 bases lay in between. Germline CDR1 MNHEY, CDR2 SVGEGT. The CDR3 is 14 residues long.

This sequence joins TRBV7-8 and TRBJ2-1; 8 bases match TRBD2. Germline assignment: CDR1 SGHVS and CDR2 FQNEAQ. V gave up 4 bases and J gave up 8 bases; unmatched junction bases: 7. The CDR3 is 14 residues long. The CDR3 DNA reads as TGTGCCAGCAGCTCTCCCGGGACTAGGGATGAGCAGTTCTTC. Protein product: CASSSPGTRDEQFF.

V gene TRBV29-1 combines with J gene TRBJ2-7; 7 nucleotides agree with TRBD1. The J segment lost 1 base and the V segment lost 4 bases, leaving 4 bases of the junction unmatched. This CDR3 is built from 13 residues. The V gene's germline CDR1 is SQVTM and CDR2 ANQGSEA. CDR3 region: CSVVGGKSYEQYF. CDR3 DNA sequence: TGCAGCGTTGTAGGGGGCAAATCCTACGAGCAGTACTTC.

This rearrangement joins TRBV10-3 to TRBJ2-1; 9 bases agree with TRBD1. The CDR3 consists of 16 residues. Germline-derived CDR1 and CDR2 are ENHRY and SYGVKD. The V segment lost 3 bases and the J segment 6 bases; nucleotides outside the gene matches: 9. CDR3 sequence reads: CAISDWDREVGNEQFF. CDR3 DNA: TGTGCCATCAGTGATTGGGACAGGGAGGTCGGCAATGAGCAGTTCTTC.

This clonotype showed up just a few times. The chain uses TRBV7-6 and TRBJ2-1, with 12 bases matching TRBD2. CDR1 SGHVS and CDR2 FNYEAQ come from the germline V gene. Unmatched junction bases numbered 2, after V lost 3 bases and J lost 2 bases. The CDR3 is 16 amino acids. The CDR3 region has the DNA TGTGCCAGCAGCTTGACTAGCGGGAGCCCCTACAATGAGCAGTTCTTC. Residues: CASSLTSGSPYNEQFF.

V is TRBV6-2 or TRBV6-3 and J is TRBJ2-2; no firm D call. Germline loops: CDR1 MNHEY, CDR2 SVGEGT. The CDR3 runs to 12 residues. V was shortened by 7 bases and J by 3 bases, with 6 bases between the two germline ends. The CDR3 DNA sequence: TGTGCCAGCATTGACTACACCGGGGAGCTGTTTTTT. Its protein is CASIDYTGELFF.

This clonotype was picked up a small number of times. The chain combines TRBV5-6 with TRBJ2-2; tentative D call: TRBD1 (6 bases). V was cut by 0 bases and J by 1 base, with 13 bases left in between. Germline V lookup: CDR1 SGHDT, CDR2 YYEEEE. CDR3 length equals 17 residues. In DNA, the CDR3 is TGTGCCAGCAGCTTGGGTGTTTGGGGACAGAACACCGGGGAGCTGTTTTTT. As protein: CASSLGVWGQNTGELFF.

The CDR3 loop reads CAISESGKTENEQFF. CDR3 bases: TGTGCCATCAGTGAGTCGGGCAAAACCGAGAATGAGCAGTTCTTC. This chain uses TRBV10-3 with TRBJ2-1; no clear D. This CDR3 spans 15 amino acids. The ends were cut back, 0 bases at V and 7 bases at J, with 13 bases in the middle. The germline gives CDR1 ENHRY, CDR2 SYGVKD.